The TCR beta chain described here comes from a study of blood T cell repertoires in COVID-19. At the level of the study: Collection of acute and convalescent COVID-19 samples took place in the United States, Italy and Spain. The analysed material was cDNA or gDNA that came from T cells, B-cell-depleted T cells, or PBMCs.

How the authors handled the data: Estimation of nucleated cell counts was performed using reference gene primer amplification. Method: immunoSEQ multiplex PCR; TCRdb's copy keeps in-frame clones and lacks some. V and J calls and clone size follow that table, whereas D and trimming were derived from the DNA. The sample consists of tens of thousands of clones, approximately 87% of them appearing once. V was clipped by 3 bases and J by 2 bases, with 26 bases between them. Germline loops: CDR1 SGHVT, CDR2 SQSDAQ. The CDR3 is made up of 20 amino acids. The sequence derives from a human donor in a cohort sampled during active COVID-19. The chain links TRBV7-4 to TRBJ2-1, with D possibly TRBD2 on 5 matching bases. The sequenced material came from peripheral blood. CDR3 region: CASSLKSDKGEVLAYNEQFF. In nucleotides, the CDR3 is TGTGCCAGCAGCTTGAAGAGCGACAAGGGAGAAGTCCTGGCCTACAATGAGCAGTTCTTC.